This T cell receptor beta chain originates from a study of CD8+ T cells in alopecia areata. Background on the study: The graft donors were roughly 6-13-month-old C3H/HeJ mice with spontaneous alopecia, and their skin went to roughly 7-10-week-old female C3H/HeJ mice.

This clone was counted between two and nine times. Its antigen remains unidentified. These gene names are mouse names. The CDR3 is cut off 4 residues early in the read; its end comes from the germline J gene. This sample also contains other DNA sequences that code for the same CDR3. The study's findings and limits: Elevated clonality characterized lesional scalp relative to normal scalp, particularly in alopecia totalis/universalis. Sequencing of scalp tissue also captures the resident alphabeta T cells of normal skin.

CDR3 size: 14 residues. J gave up 3 bases and V 5 bases, and 4 bases lay outside the gene matches. Germline V CDR1 and CDR2: SGHDT, FRDEAV. Extracted from the samples, RNA was reverse transcribed into cDNA to serve as the sequencing template. Repertoires were generated with immunoSEQ multiplex PCR, while TCRdb's copy carries only in-frame clones and drops some. This sample carries 250,000 or so clones, none of them present only once. Sorting of pooled cutaneous lymph node cells was based on CD4, CD8alpha, NKG2D, NKG2ACE and other markers. The source of this sequence is a C3H/HeJ mouse with alopecia areata. The strain's MHC: H2-k. Sequenced material: CD4+ T cells sorted from a lymph node. V is TRBV14 and J is TRBJ2-5; 9 bases match TRBD1. The covered CDR3 bases are TGTGCCAGCAGCTCCGGGACAGGGCAAGAC. Its translation: CASSSGTGQD. The CDR3 as a whole reads CASSSGTGQDTQYF.